These 24 T cell receptor beta chains came from one sample sequenced in a study of cytomegalovirus exposure and HLA in healthy donors. Measured with immunoSEQ multiplex PCR; TCRdb has only the in-frame clones, and not every one. The sample lists 110,000 to 150,000 clones, about 83% occurring once. Sequencing was done on a sample of PBMCs. These receptor sequences come from a woman aged 30 to 39 in good health and CMV-seronegative.

This clone has just a few counts. The chain employs TRBV6-1 and TRBJ1-1; the D is unclear. Germline values: CDR1 MNHNS, CDR2 SASEGT. Trimming removed 10 bases at V and 1 base at J, with 13 bases between. The CDR3 is 13 residues long. The CDR3 protein is CATSIEGNTEAFF. The CDR3 DNA is TGTGCCACCTCCATCGAGGGGAACACTGAAGCTTTCTTT.

The chain has TRBV5-6 and TRBJ1-4; D is perhaps TRBD1 (6 bases). With 4 bases removed from V and 4 bases from J, the gap between germline ends came to 20 bases. The CDR3 is made up of 17 amino acids. Germline-derived CDR1 and CDR2 are SGHDT and YYEEEE. The CDR3 DNA reads TGTGCCAGCAGCCGGATTCGGGGGGGCGCAGGTAATGAAAAACTGTTTTTT. This translates into CASSRIRGGAGNEKLFF.

The chain recombines TRBV2 with TRBJ2-7; maybe TRBD2 (5 bases). Germline CDR1 is SNHLY and CDR2 is FYNNEI. The CDR3 covers 13 residues. Trimming removed 8 bases from V and 6 bases from J, with 17 bases in between. The CDR3 DNA reads as TGTGCCAGCCATGAGGGTATTGTGGGCGAGCAGTACTTC. This translates into CASHEGIVGEQYF.

This clone showed up many times. This chain uses TRBV7-9 with TRBJ2-5, with D possibly TRBD2 on 7 matching bases. V dropped 6 bases and J dropped 4 bases, with 18 bases sitting between them. The length of the CDR3 is 15 residues. Germline V CDR1 and CDR2: SEHNR, FQNEAQ (reference sequence). Here the CDR3 reads CASSGKGGHRETQYF. Written as DNA, the CDR3 is TGTGCCAGCAGTGGTAAGGGGGGGCATCGAGAGACCCAGTACTTC. Full variable domain (outside the CDR3, taken from reference TRBV7-9 and TRBJ2-5): DTGVSQNPRHKITKRGQNVTFRCDPISEHNRLYWYRQTLGQGPEFLTYFQNEAQLEKSRLLSDRFSAERPKGSFSTLEIQRTEQGDSAMYLCASSGKGGHRETQYFGPGTRLLVL.

The genes are TRBV18 and TRBJ1-1; a possible D gene is TRBD1 (6 bases). Germline CDR1 and CDR2: KGHSH and LQKENI. The ends were cut back, 3 bases at V and 1 base at J, with 9 bases in the middle. This CDR3 is built from 14 residues. In DNA, the CDR3 is TGTGCCAGCTCACCGAACAGGGCGAACACTGAAGCTTTCTTT. Translating gives CASSPNRANTEAFF.

The CDR3 is CASSDRRATNEKLFF. Written as DNA, the CDR3 is TGTGCCAGCAGTGACCGACGGGCAACTAATGAAAAACTGTTTTTT. The chain combines TRBV2 with TRBJ1-4, with D unclear. Trimming removed 3 bases at V and 0 bases at J, with 8 bases between. Germline CDR1 reads SNHLY; CDR2 reads FYNNEI. The CDR3 runs to 15 residues.

The V gene is TRBV27, the J gene TRBJ1-1; D possibly corresponds to TRBD1 (6 bases). Germline V gives CDR1 MNHEY, CDR2 SMNVEV (reference sequence). This CDR3 comprises 18 residues. V dropped 0 bases and J dropped 11 bases, with 28 bases sitting between them. The CDR3 loop reads CASSLSPWGRGSPRAAFF. The CDR3 coding sequence is TGTGCCAGCAGTTTATCTCCTTGGGGCAGGGGTTCCCCCCGAGCTGCTTTCTTT.

V gene TRBV2 combines with J gene TRBJ2-3; 11 nucleotides match TRBD2. The CDR3 loop spans 17 amino acids. From germline, CDR1 is SNHLY and CDR2 FYNNEI. V dropped 5 bases and J dropped 8; count of bases not matched to a gene: 15. The CDR3 sequence: CASSPSTGLAVDGTQYF. The DNA for the CDR3 is TGTGCCAGCAGTCCAAGTACGGGACTAGCGGTGGACGGTACGCAGTATTTT. Filled out from reference TRBV2 and TRBJ2-3, the complete variable domain reads EPEVTQTPSHQVTQMGQEVILRCVPISNHLYFYWYRQILGQKVEFLVSFYNNEISEKSEIFDDQFSVERPDGSNFTLKIRSTKLEDSAMYFCASSPSTGLAVDGTQYFGPGTRLTVL.

The V call is TRBV4-1, the J call TRBJ1-2; no reliable D call. V was cut by 1 base and J by 4 bases, with 13 bases left in between. The germline gives CDR1 MGHRA, CDR2 YSYEKL. The CDR3 spans 15 residues. CDR3 loop: CASSQVPNPLYGYTF. For the CDR3, the DNA is TGCGCCAGCAGCCAAGTTCCTAATCCGCTCTATGGCTACACCTTC.

The chain couples TRBV2 to TRBJ1-5, with 8 bases matching TRBD1. The CDR3 runs 15 residues. Germline V CDR1 and CDR2: SNHLY, FYNNEI. The J segment lost 4 bases and the V segment lost 4 bases, leaving 6 bases of the junction unmatched. The CDR3 protein is CASSVTGGINQPQHF. The CDR3 nucleotides are TGTGCCAGCAGTGTTACAGGGGGGATAAATCAGCCCCAGCATTTT.

The chain combines TRBV6-1 with TRBJ2-3; 9 positions agree with TRBD2. Germline loops: CDR1 MNHNS, CDR2 SASEGT. V lost 1 base to trimming and J lost 6 bases; unmatched junction nucleotides: 8. The CDR3 has 16 amino acids. The CDR3 loop reads CASSEVDSGGRDTQYF. The CDR3 DNA is TGTGCCAGCAGTGAAGTGGATAGCGGGGGCAGGGATACGCAGTATTTT.

This chain links TRBV19 with TRBJ1-3; TRBD1 aligns across 10 bases. Germline V CDR1 and CDR2: LNHDA, SQIVND (reference sequence). CDR3 size: 16 residues. V trimming: 5 bases; J trimming: 2 bases; junction bases outside the gene matches: 6. The DNA of the CDR3 is TGTGCCAGTAGTGCCGAGACAGGGGGCCCTGGAAACACCATATATTTT. Its translation: CASSAETGGPGNTIYF.

V gene TRBV11-2 combines with J gene TRBJ2-1; D unclear. This CDR3 comprises 13 residues. V lost 2 bases, J lost 6 bases, and 8 bases lay in between. Germline V gives CDR1 SGHAT, CDR2 FQNNGV. The DNA for the CDR3 is TGTGCCAGCAGCTTACCTGTCCTCAATGAGCAGTTCTTC. It translates to CASSLPVLNEQFF.

The genes are TRBV6-5 and TRBJ2-6, with D possibly matching TRBD1 (5 bases). Germline CDR1 MNHEY, CDR2 SVGAGI. The CDR3 contains 16 residues. V shed 0 bases and J shed 0 bases, with 6 bases lying between them. CDR3 sequence: CASSYSGPSGANVLTF. The CDR3 DNA sequence: TGTGCCAGCAGTTACTCGGGGCCCTCTGGGGCCAACGTCCTGACTTTC.

This clone was observed once. The chain employs TRBV5-6 and TRBJ2-4; possibly TRBD2 for D (7 bases). Germline V gene sequence: CDR1 SGHDT, CDR2 YYEEEE. The CDR3 contains 18 residues. V was pared by 3 bases and J by 5 bases, with 24 bases between. The CDR3 bases are TGTGCCAGCAGCTCGGGCCTTTATCGGGGGGCCGGGGAAAACATTCAGTACTTC. Amino acid sequence: CASSSGLYRGAGENIQYF.

The CDR3 reads CASSAFQMNTEAFF. The CDR3 DNA sequence: TGTGCCAGCAGCGCCTTCCAGATGAACACTGAAGCTTTCTTT. The rearrangement links TRBV5-6 to TRBJ1-1; unclear D gene. V was trimmed by 4 bases and J by 0 bases, leaving 10 bases between them. This CDR3 is built from 14 residues. Germline V CDR1 and CDR2: SGHDT, YYEEEE.

This chain joins TRBV21-1 and TRBJ2-7; whether TRBD1, the table's D call, matches the DNA was not checked. TRBV21-1 is a recognized pseudogene. This CDR3 has 18 residues. CDR3 loop: CASTRRFETRASNYEQYF. CDR3 nucleotide sequence: TGTGCCAGCACGCGACGTTTTGAAACCAGGGCATCGAATTACGAGCAGTACTTC.

This clone was recorded a few times. The rearrangement joins TRBV2 to TRBJ1-2; tentatively, D is TRBD1 (6 bases). Trimming removed 3 bases at V and 4 bases at J, with 9 bases between. There are 13 residues in the CDR3. Germline loops: CDR1 SNHLY, CDR2 FYNNEI. CDR3: CASSDRGPYGYTF. As DNA, the CDR3 is TGTGCCAGCAGTGACAGGGGCCCCTATGGCTACACCTTC.

The rearrangement links TRBV5-1 to TRBJ1-5, with 7 bases matching TRBD1. Trimming at V came to 4 bases and at J to 7 bases, leaving 11 bases not matched to a gene. CDR3 length equals 15 residues. CDR1 is SGHRS and CDR2 is YFSETQ in the germline V gene. The CDR3 DNA is TGCGCCAGCAGCCCGACAGGGTCGGGGGACCAGCCCCAGCATTTT. It yields the protein CASSPTGSGDQPQHF.

The rearrangement uses TRBV30 and TRBJ2-3; 8 nucleotides line up with TRBD1. The ends lost 5 bases at V and 3 bases at J; junction bases unmatched: 10. The length of the CDR3 is 15 residues. Germline CDR1 is GTSNPN and CDR2 is SVGIG (reference sequence). The CDR3 sequence: CAWGTMNRGTDTQYF. DNA for the CDR3: TGTGCCTGGGGGACGATGAACAGGGGGACAGATACGCAGTATTTT.

This sequence joins TRBV28 and TRBJ2-7; possible D gene TRBD2, 7 bases. This CDR3 contains 15 residues. Deletions cut 6 bases from V and 6 bases from J, with 21 bases between. Germline CDR1 and CDR2: MDHEN and SYDVKM. The CDR3 DNA reads as TGTGCCAGCAGCCTAGGGGGGGGCAGGGCGGGCGAGCAGTACTTC. It yields the protein CASSLGGGRAGEQYF.

This chain uses TRBV5-4 with TRBJ2-7; 10 bases fit TRBD1. The trim removed 0 bases at V and 3 bases at J, leaving 3 bases unmatched. In germline, CDR1 is SGHNT, CDR2 YYREEE (reference sequence). This CDR3 has 15 residues. Written as DNA, the CDR3 is TGTGCCAGCAGCTTGGGGGGACAGGGGCGCTACGAGCAGTACTTC. Encoded protein: CASSLGGQGRYEQYF. Variable domain in full (rest from reference TRBV5-4 and TRBJ2-7): ETGVTQSPTHLIKTRGQQVTLRCSSQSGHNTVSWYQQALGQGPQFIFQYYREEENGRGNFPPRFSGLQFPNYSSELNVNALELDDSALYLCASSLGGQGRYEQYFGPGTRLTVT.

For the CDR3, the DNA is TGTGCCAGCAGCTCCGAGGGATGGAACACCGGGGAGCTGTTTTTT. This sequence encodes CASSSEGWNTGELFF. This chain uses TRBV7-3 with TRBJ2-2; perhaps TRBD2 as D (5 bases). Trimming took off 4 bases at V and 1 base at J, with 10 bases between the two ends. The CDR3 runs to 15 residues. Per germline, CDR1 SGHTA and CDR2 FQGTGA.

V and J are TRBV18 and TRBJ2-1, with a tentative D call TRBD1 (6 bases). CDR1 and CDR2 (germline): KGHSH, LQKENI. There are 15 residues in the CDR3. Trimming removed 4 bases at V and 9 bases at J, with 19 bases between. DNA of the CDR3: TGTGCCAGCTCACGGAGTCAGGGGCGTGGGGGTGAGCAGTTCTTC. It codes for CASSRSQGRGGEQFF.